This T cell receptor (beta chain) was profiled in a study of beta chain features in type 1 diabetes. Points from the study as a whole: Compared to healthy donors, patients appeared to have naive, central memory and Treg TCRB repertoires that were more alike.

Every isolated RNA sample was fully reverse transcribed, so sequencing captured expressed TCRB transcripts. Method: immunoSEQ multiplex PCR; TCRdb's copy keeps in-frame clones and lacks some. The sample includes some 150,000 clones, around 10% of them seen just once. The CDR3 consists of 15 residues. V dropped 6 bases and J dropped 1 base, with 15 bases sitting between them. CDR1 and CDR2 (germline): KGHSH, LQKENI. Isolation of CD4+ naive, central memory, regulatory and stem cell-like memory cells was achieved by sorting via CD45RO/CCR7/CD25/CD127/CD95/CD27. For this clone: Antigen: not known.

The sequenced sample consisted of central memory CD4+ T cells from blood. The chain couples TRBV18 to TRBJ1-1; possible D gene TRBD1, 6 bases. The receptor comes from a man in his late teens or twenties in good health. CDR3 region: CASSHDRSPNTEAFF. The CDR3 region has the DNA TGTGCCAGCTCGCACGACAGGTCACCGAACACTGAAGCTTTCTTT.